The rows below give T cell receptor beta chains drawn from one sample of a study of CD8 T cells in ankylosing spondylitis. TCRdb reprocessed the 5' RACE reads via MiXCR and lists one record per CDR3 protein. The table has some 240,000 distinct CDR3 sequences, 6% to 8% seen once; the top ten hold approximately 15%. The sample was blood, either unsorted or a sorted T cell fraction (not recorded which). The receptors shown here come from a male donor with ankylosing spondylitis. CDR3s include the opening cysteine and the closing phenylalanine or tryptophan. D genes are given only for firm matches. A row's size may be missing; if present it is once, few, many or a size class.

TRBV6-1	.	many	TRBJ1-3	CASRTEENTIYF	TGTGCCAGCAGGACAGAAGAAAACACCATATATTTT
TRBV7-2	TRBD1	many	TRBJ2-5	CASRDRGKETQYF	TGTGCCAGCAGGGACAGGGGGAAAGAGACCCAGTACTTC
TRBV18	.	few	TRBJ2-1	CASSPLKAIHNEQFF	TGTGCCAGCTCACCGCTTAAGGCCATACACAATGAGCAGTTCTTC
TRBV4-1	TRBD2	many	TRBJ2-1	CASSPTSGSDEQFF	TGCGCCAGCAGCCCGACTAGCGGGAGCGATGAGCAGTTCTTC
TRBV24-1	.	.	TRBJ2-3	CATSDLQEGSDTQYF	TGTGCCACCAGTGATTTGCAGGAGGGATCAGATACGCAGTATTTT
TRBV5-1	.	many	TRBJ2-7	CASSLAASYEQYF	TGCGCCAGCAGCTTGGCAGCCTCCTACGAGCAGTACTTC
TRBV12-3/TRBV12-4	.	few	TRBJ2-1	CASTPLDEQFF	TGTGCCAGCACTCCCTTGGATGAGCAGTTCTTC
TRBV5-5	.	many	TRBJ2-7	CASSFRQDFGYEQYF	TGTGCCAGCAGCTTCAGGCAGGACTTTGGGTACGAGCAGTACTTC
TRBV7-9	TRBD2	many	TRBJ2-5	CASSSRDYPKTQYF	TGTGCCAGCAGCAGCCGGGACTATCCAAAGACCCAGTACTTC
TRBV10-3	TRBD1	many	TRBJ1-2	CAIRSAVEGAGYGYTF	TGTGCCATCCGATCAGCTGTCGAGGGGGCCGGCTATGGCTACACCTTC
TRBV15	TRBD1	many	TRBJ2-7	CATRGGTGLGEQYF	TGTGCCACCCGAGGCGGGACAGGGCTTGGCGAGCAGTACTTC
TRBV20-1	TRBD2	few	TRBJ2-1	CSAPTSGRPAEQFF	TGCAGTGCTCCGACTAGCGGGAGACCCGCGGAGCAGTTCTTC
TRBV28	.	many	TRBJ2-5	CASSLLGAGETQYF	TGTGCCAGCAGTTTATTAGGGGCCGGGGAGACCCAGTACTTC
TRBV27	.	many	TRBJ2-7	CASSPSVPKYEQYF	TGTGCCAGCAGTCCCTCCGTGCCCAAATACGAGCAGTACTTC
TRBV12-3/TRBV12-4	.	many	TRBJ1-2	CASSTHPLGQGGYGYTF	TGTGCCAGCAGCACCCACCCGCTCGGGCAGGGTGGGTATGGCTACACCTTC
TRBV7-8	.	.	TRBJ2-1	CASSLGAYSVLKFF	TGTGCCAGCAGCTTAGGCGCTTACAGCGTACTTAAATTCTTC
TRBV6-1	TRBD2	few	TRBJ2-1	CASSEVGGGYNEQFF	TGTGCCAGCAGTGAAGTTGGGGGGGGCTACAATGAGCAGTTCTTC
TRBV6-5	.	many	TRBJ2-2	CASSPTPGELFF	TGTGCCAGCAGCCCTACCCCCGGGGAGCTGTTTTTT
TRBV5-1	.	.	TRBJ1-2	CASSLANRRDGYTF	TGCGCCAGCAGCTTGGCCAATCGGCGTGATGGCTACACCTTC
TRBV29-1	.	many	TRBJ1-2	CSVEADKNYGYTF	TGCAGCGTTGAAGCGGACAAGAACTATGGCTACACCTTC
TRBV6-5	TRBD2	.	TRBJ2-3	CASSYGLAGGEDTQYF	TGTGCCAGCAGTTACGGGCTAGCGGGAGGAGAGGATACGCAGTATTTT
TRBV7-8	TRBD2	many	TRBJ2-1	CASSPGTSGGNEQFF	TGTGCCAGCAGCCCAGGGACTAGCGGGGGTAATGAGCAGTTCTTC
TRBV29-1	.	many	TRBJ2-7	CSVVVAVTGYEQYF	TGCAGCGTTGTAGTAGCGGTAACAGGCTACGAGCAGTACTTC
TRBV28	.	few	TRBJ2-7	CASRQEAYEQYF	TGTGCCAGCAGACAGGAAGCCTACGAGCAGTACTTC
TRBV6-5	.	many	TRBJ2-7	CASSYARFYGYEQYF	TGTGCCAGCAGTTATGCCCGCTTCTATGGCTACGAGCAGTACTTC
TRBV25-1	.	many	TRBJ2-2	CASSEYRATGELFF	TGTGCCAGCAGTGAATACAGGGCCACCGGGGAGCTGTTTTTT
TRBV7-9	.	many	TRBJ1-3	CASSLATPISGNTIYF	TGTGCCAGCAGCTTAGCGACACCCATCTCTGGAAACACCATATATTTT